A single sample is the source of the 23 T cell receptor beta chains below, sequenced in a study of cytomegalovirus exposure and HLA in healthy donors. The primer mix had 60 Vbeta and 13 Jbeta primers. Here immunoSEQ multiplex PCR was the method, and the copy in TCRdb shows in-frame clones only, minus some. The data show 90,000 to 95,000 clones, 70% to 80% seen once. Sequenced sample: PBMCs. The receptors shown here come from a man in his thirties or forties in good health and CMV-seronegative.

Only a few counts were recorded for this clone. The CDR3 DNA reads TGTGCCACCAAGGACAGTAACACTGAAGCTTTCTTT. Translation gives CATKDSNTEAFF. The chain uses TRBV2 and TRBJ1-1; TRBD1 might be the D (6 bases). The length of the CDR3 is 12 residues. Germline V lookup: CDR1 SNHLY, CDR2 FYNNEI. Trimming took 10 bases from V and 2 from J, leaving 11 bases between them.

This clone is medium-sized by share. The rearrangement links TRBV4-2 to TRBJ2-2, with D possibly TRBD1 on 5 matching bases. With 0 bases removed from V and 3 bases from J, the gap between germline ends came to 8 bases. Per germline, CDR1 LGHNA and CDR2 YNFKEQ. This CDR3 comprises 15 residues. DNA for the CDR3: TGTGCCAGCAGCCAAGAGGTCAGGGACACCGGGGAGCTGTTTTTT. Translated, it gives CASSQEVRDTGELFF.

This clone was seen once. V usage is TRBV6-5 and J usage is TRBJ2-5; no definite D call. Germline CDR1 reads MNHEY; CDR2 reads SVGAGI. CDR3 length equals 14 residues. V was cut by 6 bases and J by 5 bases, with 16 bases left in between. Written as DNA, the CDR3 is TGTGCCAGCAGCCTTTGGCTAGGTGCGGAGACCCAGTACTTC. It encodes CASSLWLGAETQYF.

This clone turned up a few times. The rearrangement joins TRBV5-1 to TRBJ1-1, with TRBD1 matching over 7 bases. The V gene's germline CDR1 is SGHRS and CDR2 YFSETQ. The CDR3 totals 12 residues. With V trimmed by 5 bases and J by 5 bases, 3 bases remained unmatched. DNA of the CDR3: TGCGCCAGCAGATCAGGGGGGACTGAAGCTTTCTTT. This translates into CASRSGGTEAFF.

The genes are TRBV5-8 and TRBJ1-2; no definite D call. The CDR3 covers 11 residues. The germline V gene has CDR1 SGHTS and CDR2 YDEGEE. Trimming stripped 4 bases from V and 5 bases from J, with 6 bases between. The CDR3 nucleotides are TGTGCCAGCAGCAGGGAGTATGGCTACACCTTC. Translation gives CASSREYGYTF.

The chain is built from TRBV5-1 and TRBJ2-5, with D perhaps TRBD1 (6 bases). This CDR3 region has 13 residues. Germline V gene data show CDR1 as SGHRS and CDR2 as YFSETQ. Trimming shortened V by 3 bases and J by 7 bases, and 13 bases separated the two germline ends. Here the CDR3 DNA reads TGCGCCAGCAGCTGGCACAGGGAAGGGACCCAGTACTTC. This sequence encodes CASSWHREGTQYF.

The gene calls are TRBV11-2 and TRBJ2-1; maybe TRBD2 (6 bases). Germline CDR1 and CDR2: SGHAT and FQNNGV. V lost 3 bases and J lost 0, with 9 bases in between. The CDR3 loop spans 15 amino acids. The CDR3 loop reads CASSFSSGSYNEQFF. The CDR3 nucleotides read TGTGCCAGCAGCTTTAGTAGCGGCTCCTACAATGAGCAGTTCTTC. Combining the CDR3 with reference TRBV11-2 and TRBJ2-1 gives the whole variable domain EAGVAQSPRYKIIEKRQSVAFWCNPISGHATLYWYQQILGQGPKLLIQFQNNGVVDDSQLPKDRFSAERLKGVDSTLKIQPAKLEDSAVYLCASSFSSGSYNEQFFGPGTRLTVL.

This clone was counted only a few times. The chain is built from TRBV7-8 and TRBJ2-7, with 8 bases fitting TRBD2. J lost 1 base, V lost 5 bases, and 10 bases had no gene match. CDR1 is SGHVS, CDR2 FQNEAQ, per germline. The CDR3 loop spans 16 amino acids. The CDR3 spells CASSPRAGGGSYEQYV. The CDR3 region has the DNA TGTGCCAGCAGCCCAAGGGCGGGGGGCGGATCCTACGAGCAGTACGTC.

The genes are TRBV14 and TRBJ2-5, with 7 bases identical to TRBD2. V lost 1 base, J lost 1 base, and 3 bases stayed unmatched. This CDR3 has 15 amino acids. In germline, CDR1 is SGHDN, CDR2 FVKESK. The CDR3 DNA reads TGTGCCAGCAGCCAAGGGGACTACCCCCAAGAGACCCAGTACTTC. It is translated as CASSQGDYPQETQYF.

The rearrangement links TRBV4-1 to TRBJ2-3; D may be TRBD1 (6 bases). The V gene's germline CDR1 is MGHRA and CDR2 YSYEKL. With 4 bases removed from V and 2 bases from J, the gap between germline ends came to 25 bases. CDR3 length: 19 amino acids. The chain's CDR3 is CASSPNLEKPRGLTDTQYF. The CDR3 DNA is TGCGCCAGCAGCCCCAATCTCGAGAAACCCAGGGGTCTCACAGATACGCAGTATTTT.

This chain connects TRBV5-4 to TRBJ1-1; 10 bases map to TRBD1. The CDR3 is 14 amino acids. Germline lookup yields CDR1 SGHNT and CDR2 YYREEE (reference sequence). Trimming took 3 bases from V and 1 from J; bases not matched to a gene: 0. The chain's CDR3 is CASSWTGGNTEAFF. The CDR3 region has the DNA TGTGCCAGCAGCTGGACAGGGGGGAACACTGAAGCTTTCTTT.

The chain is built from TRBV2 and TRBJ2-7; D is perhaps TRBD1 (5 bases). The V end was cut by 1 base, the J end by 6 bases, with 10 bases between. The CDR3 spans 13 residues. Germline values: CDR1 SNHLY, CDR2 FYNNEI. CDR3 sequence (DNA): TGTGCCAGCAGTGAAGACAGGACGGTCGAGCAGTACTTC. Protein product: CASSEDRTVEQYF.

This rearrangement joins TRBV5-6 to TRBJ1-2, with a weak D call TRBD1 (5 bases). This CDR3 spans 15 amino acids. V lost 0 bases and J 7 bases, leaving 16 bases between the germline ends. Germline CDR1 SGHDT, CDR2 YYEEEE. The CDR3 DNA reads TGTGCCAGCAGCTTGGTGGGCAGGGATGTGGGTGGCTACACCTTC. Encoded protein: CASSLVGRDVGGYTF.

The V call is TRBV7-2, the J call TRBJ1-3; 10 bases are shared with TRBD1. The CDR3 is 16 amino acids. Germline V gene data show CDR1 as SGHTA and CDR2 as FQGNSA. With V trimmed by 5 bases and J by 7 bases, 11 bases remained unmatched. CDR3 residues: CASSPRQGASRNTIYF. In DNA, the CDR3 is TGTGCCAGCAGCCCGCGACAGGGGGCTTCACGGAACACCATATATTTT.

This rearrangement joins TRBV7-9 to TRBJ2-4, with TRBD2 matching 14 bases. This CDR3 region has 19 residues. Trimming took 1 base from V and 4 from J; bases not matched to a gene: 9. Germline lookup yields CDR1 SEHNR and CDR2 FQNEAQ (reference sequence). In DNA form, the CDR3 reads TGTGCCAGCAGCTTAGAGACTAGCGGGAGGGGTGGTCGGAAAAACATTCAGTACTTC. Residues: CASSLETSGRGGRKNIQYF.

The chain has TRBV2 and TRBJ2-3; TRBD2 might be the D (6 bases). Trimming left V 4 bases short and J 0 bases short, with 11 bases between. CDR3 length equals 15 residues. CDR1 is SNHLY and CDR2 is FYNNEI in the germline V gene. CDR3 protein: CASSGGAASTDTQYF. The CDR3 DNA reads TGTGCCAGCAGTGGCGGGGCCGCTAGCACAGATACGCAGTATTTT.

The CDR3 DNA reads as TGTGCCACTTCCTTCGTTAACTATGGCTACACCTTC. Translated, it gives CATSFVNYGYTF. The genes are TRBV19 and TRBJ1-2; no clear D. This CDR3 is 12 amino acids long. Germline V gene data show CDR1 as LNHDA and CDR2 as SQIVND (reference sequence). V was trimmed by 10 bases and J by 1 base, leaving 10 bases between them.

This chain joins TRBV27 and TRBJ2-1; TRBD2 agrees at 9 bases. Germline CDR1 is MNHEY and CDR2 is SMNVEV (reference sequence). Trimming at V came to 2 bases and at J to 4 bases, leaving 3 bases not matched to a gene. CDR3 length equals 15 residues. The CDR3 loop is CASSLAGGLYNEQFF. Here the CDR3 DNA reads TGTGCCAGCAGTTTAGCGGGGGGGCTTTACAATGAGCAGTTCTTC.

The chain combines TRBV5-4 with TRBJ1-2, with 10 positions matching TRBD1. CDR1 SGHNT and CDR2 YYREEE come from the germline V gene (reference sequence). J lost 3 bases, V lost 4 bases, and 6 bases had no gene match. This CDR3 is built from 15 residues. CDR3 DNA: TGTGCCAGCAGCCAAGTGACAGGGGGCGACTATGGCTACACCTTC. Its translation is CASSQVTGGDYGYTF.

This chain uses TRBV5-6 with TRBJ2-1, with TRBD1 identical over 10 bases. This CDR3 region has 15 residues. Trimming removed 0 bases from V and 10 bases from J; junction bases left unmatched: 7. Germline loops: CDR1 SGHDT, CDR2 YYEEEE. The CDR3 spells CASSLGDRGPGEQFF. CDR3 DNA sequence: TGTGCCAGCAGCTTGGGGGACAGGGGCCCGGGGGAGCAGTTCTTC. Full variable domain (rest looked up from reference TRBV5-6 and TRBJ2-1): DAGVTQSPTHLIKTRGQQVTLRCSPKSGHDTVSWYQQALGQGPQFIFQYYEEEERQRGNFPDRFSGHQFPNYSSELNVNALLLGDSALYLCASSLGDRGPGEQFFGPGTRLTVL.

V and J are TRBV27 and TRBJ2-5, with TRBD2 identical over 8 bases. This CDR3 has 15 residues. Germline V lookup: CDR1 MNHEY, CDR2 SMNVEV (reference sequence). The trim removed 6 bases at V and 3 bases at J, leaving 9 bases unmatched. CDR3 nucleotide sequence: TGTGCCAGCAGATTCGTTCGGGGGGGGAAAGAGACCCAGTACTTC. Translating gives CASRFVRGGKETQYF.

This chain links TRBV25-1 with TRBJ1-1; 8 nucleotides match TRBD1. Germline loops: CDR1 MGHDK, CDR2 SYGVNS. This CDR3 has 15 residues. J lost 1 base, V lost 4 bases, and 5 bases had no gene match. The CDR3 bases are TGTGCCAGCAGTGCAACGGACAGGGCGAACACTGAAGCTTTCTTT. Its protein product is CASSATDRANTEAFF.

The chain links TRBV28 to TRBJ2-3, with 8 bases lining up with TRBD2. The CDR3 spans 15 residues. J gave up 0 bases and V 9 bases, and 8 bases lay outside the gene matches. Per germline, CDR1 MDHEN and CDR2 SYDVKM. CDR3: CASRMGGRSTDTQYF. For the CDR3, the DNA is TGTGCCAGTCGGATGGGCGGGAGGAGCACAGATACGCAGTATTTT.